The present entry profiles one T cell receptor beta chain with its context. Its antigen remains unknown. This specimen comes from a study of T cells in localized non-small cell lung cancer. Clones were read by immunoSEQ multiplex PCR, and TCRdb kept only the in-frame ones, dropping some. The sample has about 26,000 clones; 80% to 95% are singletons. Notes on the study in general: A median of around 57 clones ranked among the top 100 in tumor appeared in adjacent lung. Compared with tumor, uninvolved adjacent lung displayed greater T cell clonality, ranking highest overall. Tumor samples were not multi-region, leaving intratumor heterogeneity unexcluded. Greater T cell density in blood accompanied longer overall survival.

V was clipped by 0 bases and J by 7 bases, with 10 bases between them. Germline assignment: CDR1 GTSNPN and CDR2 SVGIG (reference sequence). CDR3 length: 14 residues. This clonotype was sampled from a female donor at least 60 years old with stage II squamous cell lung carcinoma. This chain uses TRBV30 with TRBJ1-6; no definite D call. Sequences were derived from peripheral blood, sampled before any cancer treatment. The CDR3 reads CAWSVEPGNSPLHF. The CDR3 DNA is TGTGCCTGGAGTGTGGAGCCGGGGAATTCACCCCTCCACTTT.